This paragraph covers one TCR beta chain sequence. These data belong to a study of T cell responses to AZD1222 COVID-19 vaccine. Clones were sequenced by immunoSEQ multiplex PCR, and TCRdb holds only the in-frame ones, with some missing. Among 150,000 to 200,000 clones listed, roughly 90% were seen once. The receptor comes from an adult who received the AZD1222 COVID-19 vaccine. The sample was peripheral blood, taken 28 days after the second AZD1222 dose.

The CDR3 DNA reads TGTGCCAGCAGTTTTCCGCGACAGGGGGACAATGAGCAGTTCTTC. Encoded protein: CASSFPRQGDNEQFF. The chain joins TRBV28 to TRBJ2-1, with 9 bases aligning to TRBD1. V lost 3 bases to trimming and J lost 5 bases; unmatched junction nucleotides: 5. The germline CDR1 and CDR2 sequences are MDHEN and SYDVKM. The CDR3 is made up of 15 amino acids.